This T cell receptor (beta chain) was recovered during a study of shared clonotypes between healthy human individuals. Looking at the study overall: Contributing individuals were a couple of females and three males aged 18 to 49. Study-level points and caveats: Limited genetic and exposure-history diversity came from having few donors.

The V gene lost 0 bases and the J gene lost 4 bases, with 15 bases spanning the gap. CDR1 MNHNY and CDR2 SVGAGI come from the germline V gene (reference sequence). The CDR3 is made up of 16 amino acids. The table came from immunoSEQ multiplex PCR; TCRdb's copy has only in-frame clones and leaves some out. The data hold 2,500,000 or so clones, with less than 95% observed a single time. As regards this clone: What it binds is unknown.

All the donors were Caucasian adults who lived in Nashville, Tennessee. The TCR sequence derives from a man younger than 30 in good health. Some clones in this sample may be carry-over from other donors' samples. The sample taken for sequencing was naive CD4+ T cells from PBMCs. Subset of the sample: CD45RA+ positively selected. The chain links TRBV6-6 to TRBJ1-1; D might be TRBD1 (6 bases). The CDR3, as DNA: TGTGCCAGCAGTTACTCGAAGGGGGGAGGGCTCACTGAAGCTTTCTTT. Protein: CASSYSKGGGLTEAFF.